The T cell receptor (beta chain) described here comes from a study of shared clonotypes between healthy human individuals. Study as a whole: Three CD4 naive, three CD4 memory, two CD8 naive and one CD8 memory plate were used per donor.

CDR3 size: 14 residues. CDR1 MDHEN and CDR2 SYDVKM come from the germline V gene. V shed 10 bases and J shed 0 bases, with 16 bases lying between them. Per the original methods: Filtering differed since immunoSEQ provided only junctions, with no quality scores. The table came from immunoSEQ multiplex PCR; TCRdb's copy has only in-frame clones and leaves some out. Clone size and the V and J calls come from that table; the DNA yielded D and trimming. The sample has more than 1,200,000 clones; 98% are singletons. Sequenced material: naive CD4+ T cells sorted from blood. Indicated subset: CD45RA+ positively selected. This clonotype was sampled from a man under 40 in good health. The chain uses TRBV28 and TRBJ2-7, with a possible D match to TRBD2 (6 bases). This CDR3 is CATHIVGGSYEQYF. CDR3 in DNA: TGTGCCACCCATATTGTCGGGGGCTCCTACGAGCAGTACTTC. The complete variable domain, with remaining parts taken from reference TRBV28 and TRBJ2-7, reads DVKVTQSSRYLVKRTGEKVFLECVQDMDHENMFWYRQDPGLGLRLIYFSYDVKMKEKGDIPEGYSVSREKKERFSLILESASTNQTSMYLCATHIVGGSYEQYFGPGTRLTVT.